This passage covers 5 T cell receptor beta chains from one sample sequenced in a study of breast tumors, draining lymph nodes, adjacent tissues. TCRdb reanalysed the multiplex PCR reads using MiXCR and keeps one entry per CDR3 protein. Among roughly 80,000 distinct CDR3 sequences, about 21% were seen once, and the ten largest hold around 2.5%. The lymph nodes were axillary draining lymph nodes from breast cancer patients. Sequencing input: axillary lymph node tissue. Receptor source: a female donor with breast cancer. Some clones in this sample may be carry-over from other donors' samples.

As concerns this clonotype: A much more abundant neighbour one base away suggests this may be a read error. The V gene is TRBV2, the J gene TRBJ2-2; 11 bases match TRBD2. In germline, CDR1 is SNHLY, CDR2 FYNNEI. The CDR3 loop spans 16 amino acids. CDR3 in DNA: TGTGCCAGCAGTGCTACTAGCGGGAGTCACACCGGGGAGCTGATTTTT. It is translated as CASSATSGSHTGELIF.

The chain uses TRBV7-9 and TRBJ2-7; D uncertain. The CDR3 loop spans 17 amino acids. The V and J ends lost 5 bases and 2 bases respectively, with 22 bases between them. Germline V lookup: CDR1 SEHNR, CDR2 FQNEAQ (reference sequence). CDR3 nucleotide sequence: TGTGCCAGCAGCGATTCAGGACCACAAAAGCCGACCTACGAGCAGTACTTC. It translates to CASSDSGPQKPTYEQYF.

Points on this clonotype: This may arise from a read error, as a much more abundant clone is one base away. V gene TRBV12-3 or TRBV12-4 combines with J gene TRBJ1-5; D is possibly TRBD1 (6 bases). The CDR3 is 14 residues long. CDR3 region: CVSSRTDSNQPQHF. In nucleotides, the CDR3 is TGTGTCAGCAGCCGGACAGACAGCAATCAGCCCCAGCATTTT.

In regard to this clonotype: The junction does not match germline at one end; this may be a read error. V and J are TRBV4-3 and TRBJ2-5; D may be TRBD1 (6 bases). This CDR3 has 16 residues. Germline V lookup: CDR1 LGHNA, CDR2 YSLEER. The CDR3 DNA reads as TGCGCCAGCAGCCAACGAAGGGGGACAATCCAAGAGACCCAGTGCTTC. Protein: CASSQRRGTIQETQCF.

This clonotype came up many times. The CDR3 region is CASSPHPTGVGETQYF. The CDR3 nucleotides read TGTGCCAGCAGCCCACACCCTACAGGGGTCGGGGAGACCCAGTACTTC. The chain combines TRBV9 with TRBJ2-5; TRBD1 aligns across 7 bases. Germline CDR1 SGDLS, CDR2 YYNGEE. After removal of 4 bases from V and 5 bases from J, the junction contained 14 bases not matched to a gene. The CDR3 has 16 amino acids.